The clone carrying this T cell receptor (beta chain) showed up many times. Its antigen is not known. Using its own MiXCR run on the 5' RACE reads, TCRdb lists one record per CDR3 protein. Among 30,000 to 40,000 distinct CDR3 sequences, roughly 7.8% were seen once, and the ten largest hold around a tenth. The data were taken from a study of spatial heterogeneity in lung cancer. As for the study in general: Patients with untreated early-stage non-small cell lung cancer, numbering approximately 79, were the donors. Detected beta-chain sequences consistently exceeded alpha-chain sequences. Study-wide results and caveats: Ubiquitous expanded tumor TCRs appeared in blood more at resection than follow-up.

Per germline, CDR1 PRHDT and CDR2 FYEKMQ (reference sequence). Deletions cut 5 bases from V and 10 bases from J, with 13 bases between. This CDR3 contains 12 residues. The time point is: blood at routine non-recurrence follow-up after resection. The authors sequenced whole RNA from tumor, nontumor lung or frozen PBMC without sorting. This sequence joins TRBV13 and TRBJ2-3; D may be TRBD2 (5 bases). The input for sequencing was PBMCs, taken at follow-up. The TCR comes from a male donor with early-stage non-small cell lung cancer. DNA for the CDR3: TGTGCCAGCAGCCCCCAACTAGAACCGCAGTATTTT. Translated: CASSPQLEPQYF.